The rows below give T cell receptor beta chains drawn from one sample of a study of cytomegalovirus exposure and HLA in healthy donors. The table came from immunoSEQ multiplex PCR; TCRdb's copy has only in-frame clones and leaves some out. This sample has 120,000 or so clones, with 90% to 97% found just once. The sequencing sample was made of PBMCs. Source of these receptors: a young man in good health and CMV-seronegative. The CDR3 runs from the conserved cysteine through the conserved F or W. The D gene is left open where the match is weak. Rows may omit the clone size; those that give it use once, few, many or a size class.

>NA|TRBD1|TRBJ1-3|TRBV9
TGTGCCAGCAGCCCGACGGGACAGGGTTTTGGAAACACCATATATTTT
CASSPTGQGFGNTIYF
>NA|TRBD2|TRBJ2-7|TRBV28
TGTGCCAGCAGGTCCCGGCGGAGGCTAGCGGGAGTTGGGCAGTACTTC
CASRSRRRLAGVGQYF
>NA|NA|TRBJ2-1|TRBV11-2
TGTGCCAGCAGCTCCGCGGGACCTCTCGGGGAGCAGTTCTTC
CASSSAGPLGEQFF
>NA|TRBD1|TRBJ2-4|TRBV7-3
TGTGCCAGCAGCTCGACAGGGGAAAACATTCAGTACTTC
CASSSTGENIQYF
>NA|NA|TRBJ1-3|TRBV29-1
TGCAGCGTTGCAGTGGTCTCTGGAAACACCATATATTTT
CSVAVVSGNTIYF
>NA|TRBD2|TRBJ2-7|TRBV9
TGTGCCAGCAGCGCCAGACTAGCGGGAGCATACGAGCAGTACTTC
CASSARLAGAYEQYF
>NA|TRBD1|TRBJ1-1|TRBV30
TGTGCCTGGAGGGGTCAGGGACAGGGATGGAACACTGAAGCTTTCTTT
CAWRGQGQGWNTEAFF
>once|NA|TRBJ1-4|TRBV7-8
TGTGCCAGCAGCTTAGCGCCCACGGCAACTAATGAAAAACTGTTTTTT
CASSLAPTATNEKLFF
>NA|TRBD2|TRBJ2-7|TRBV28
TGTGCCAGCAGTTCCGTCTCGCGGGGGGAACTCTACGAGCAGTACTTC
CASSSVSRGELYEQYF
>NA|NA|TRBJ2-7|TRBV5-7
TGTGCCAGCAGCTTGCAGGGGCAAAAGCAGTACTTC
CASSLQGQKQYF
>NA|TRBD1|TRBJ2-5|TRBV2
TGTGCCAGCGTTCTCCATTTGGGGACAGGCCAAGAGACCCAGTACTTC
CASVLHLGTGQETQYF
>NA|TRBD2|TRBJ2-1|TRBV9
TGTGCCAGCAGCGTAGTCAGCGGGAGCCTGTTCTTC
CASSVVSGSLFF
>once|NA|TRBJ2-1|TRBV9
TGTGCCAGCAGCGTAAGTGGCTGGAATGAGCAGTTCTTC
CASSVSGWNEQFF
>NA|TRBD1|TRBJ2-2|TRBV29-1
TGCAGCGTTGGGAGAGACAGGGATGGCGGGGAGCTGTTTTTT
CSVGRDRDGGELFF
>once|TRBD1|TRBJ2-1|TRBV6-6
TGTGCCAGCGGACAGGGACTCAACAATGAGCAGTTCTTC
CASGQGLNNEQFF
>NA|TRBD2|TRBJ2-3|TRBV9
TGTGCCAGCAGCGTCACTAGCGGGAGACCCCACCCCGGAGATACGCAGTATTTT
CASSVTSGRPHPGDTQYF
>NA|TRBD2|TRBJ2-3|TRBV6-5
TGTGCCTCTAATCCCGTGGGAGGGCCGGGGGATACGCAGTATTTT
CASNPVGGPGDTQYF
>NA|TRBD2|TRBJ2-7|TRBV5-1
TGCGCCAGCAGGCTGGATAGCGGGAGCTACGAGCAGTACTTC
CASRLDSGSYEQYF
>NA|NA|TRBJ1-1|TRBV28
TGTGCCAGCTCATCGGGGGTGGGGCGGACTGAAGCTTTCTTT
CASSSGVGRTEAFF
>NA|TRBD1|TRBJ1-2|TRBV7-2
TGTGCCAGCTGGGCAGGGGGCTACTATGGCTACACCTTC
CASWAGGYYGYTF
>NA|NA|TRBJ2-3|TRBV11-3
TGTGCCAGATTAACCGGGACGCAGTATTTT
CARLTGTQYF
>once|NA|TRBJ1-5|TRBV5-3
TGTGCCAGAAGCTTGGTTGGCGGCCGGGGATATAGCAATCAGCCCCAGCATTTT
CARSLVGGRGYSNQPQHF
>NA|TRBD2|TRBJ2-1|TRBV11-2
TGTGCCAGCAGCGCCCGGACTAGCGGGCCTATCTACAATGAGCAGTTCTTC
CASSARTSGPIYNEQFF
>NA|NA|TRBJ2-5|TRBV14
TGTGCCAGCAGCCGCCCGCACGGTGTTCAAGAGACCCAGTACTTC
CASSRPHGVQETQYF
>NA|NA|TRBJ2-2|TRBV4-3
TGCGCCAGCAGCCAAGATGTAGGATTAGGGACTTTTGACACCGGGGAGCTGTTTTTT
CASSQDVGLGTFDTGELFF
>NA|NA|TRBJ1-4|TRBV25-1
TGTGCCAGCAGTGAAGGTAGACAGTTTGAAAAACTGTTTTTT
CASSEGRQFEKLFF
>NA|NA|TRBJ2-1|TRBV11-3
TGTGCCAGCCAATTGAGCGATCGCTCCTACAATGAGCAGTTCTTC
CASQLSDRSYNEQFF
>NA|NA|TRBJ1-4|TRBV15
TGTGCCACCAGCAGAGTCACAAGTTCTAATGAAAAACTGTTTTTT
CATSRVTSSNEKLFF